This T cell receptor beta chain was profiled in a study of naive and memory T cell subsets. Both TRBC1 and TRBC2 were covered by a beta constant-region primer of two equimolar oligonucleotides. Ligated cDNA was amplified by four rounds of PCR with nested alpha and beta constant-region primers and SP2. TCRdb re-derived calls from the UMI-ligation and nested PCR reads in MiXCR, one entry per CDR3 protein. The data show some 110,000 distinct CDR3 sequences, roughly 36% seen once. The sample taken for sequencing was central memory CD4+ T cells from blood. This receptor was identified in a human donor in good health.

In DNA form, the CDR3 reads TGTGCCAGCAGCTTAGCGGTTTCGAGGGCAGGCGAGCAGTACTTC. Translating gives CASSLAVSRAGEQYF. The V call is TRBV7-8, the J call TRBJ2-7, with a tentative D call TRBD2 (5 bases). The CDR3 contains 15 residues. Germline loops: CDR1 SGHVS, CDR2 FQNEAQ. V lost 0 bases to trimming and J lost 6 bases, with 15 bases between them.